Following are 15 T cell receptor beta chains from one sample sequenced in a study of blood T cell repertoires in COVID-19. Using immunoSEQ multiplex PCR, the repertoire was profiled, and TCRdb retains in-frame clones only, with some absent. The sample has a few hundred thousand clones; around 84% are singletons. The sequencing sample was made of PBMCs or T cells enriched from blood (not recorded which). The receptors were gathered from a woman between 50 and 59 years old who had been exposed to COVID-19.

The chain carries TRBV4-2 and TRBJ2-5; 9 nucleotides align to TRBD2. Looked up from germline, CDR1 is LGHNA and CDR2 is YNFKEQ. This CDR3 spans 16 amino acids. V lost 5 bases and J lost 3; bases outside the gene matches: 10. The CDR3 is CASSVTTASGEETQYF. The CDR3 DNA is TGTGCCAGCAGCGTCACGACGGCTAGCGGGGAAGAGACCCAGTACTTC.

With respect to this clone: The sample has other DNA sequences that encode this CDR3 too. V is TRBV20-1 and J is TRBJ1-1; no reliable D call. CDR1 is DFQATT and CDR2 is SNEGSKA in the germline V gene (reference sequence). V lost 6 bases and J 6 bases, leaving 11 bases between the germline ends. The CDR3 covers 11 residues. For the CDR3, the DNA is TGCAGTGCCCCCCGCGGAGCTGAAGCTTTCTTT. This sequence encodes CSAPRGAEAFF.

The table lists this clone with a count of one. V gene TRBV7-8 combines with J gene TRBJ1-1; D gene uncertain. Germline-derived CDR1 and CDR2 are SGHVS and FQNEAQ. V lost 5 bases and J lost 5, with 9 bases in between. The CDR3 runs to 12 residues. The CDR3 nucleotides read TGTGCCAGCAGCCAAATTATTACTGAAGCTTTCTTT. Amino acid sequence: CASSQIITEAFF.

The chain uses TRBV4-3 and TRBJ1-1; no definite D call. V shed 1 base and J shed 3 bases, with 12 bases lying between them. Per the germline V gene, CDR1 is LGHNA and CDR2 is YSLEER. CDR3 length equals 15 residues. CDR3 nucleotides: TGCGCCAGCAGCCAAGCAAACGGCGGGGACACTGAAGCTTTCTTT. Its protein product is CASSQANGGDTEAFF.

This clone showed up just once. This chain connects TRBV13 to TRBJ1-3; TRBD1 matches at 9 bases. This CDR3 contains 19 residues. V shed 2 bases and J 1 base; nucleotides not matched to a gene: 12. The germline gives CDR1 PRHDT, CDR2 FYEKMQ (reference sequence). CDR3 in amino acids: CASSLSWVGDRESGNTIYF. In DNA, the CDR3 is TGTGCCAGCAGCTTATCGTGGGTAGGGGACAGGGAATCTGGAAACACCATATATTTT.

The rearrangement links TRBV27 to TRBJ2-1; 8 bases align to TRBD1. Germline lookup yields CDR1 MNHEY and CDR2 SMNVEV (reference sequence). The CDR3 sequence is 15 residues long. V lost 6 bases and J lost 4; bases outside the gene matches: 8. CDR3: CASSHDRGGYNEQFF. The CDR3 DNA reads TGTGCCAGCAGCCACGACAGGGGTGGTTACAATGAGCAGTTCTTC.

The chain recombines TRBV24-1 with TRBJ1-1, with a possible D match to TRBD1 (6 bases). Germline lookup yields CDR1 KGHDR and CDR2 SFDVKD. This CDR3 has 13 amino acids. V gave up 5 bases and J gave up 9 bases, with 15 bases separating them. CDR3 amino acids: CATSALTGSQAFF. CDR3 sequence (DNA): TGTGCCACCAGTGCTCTGACAGGATCTCAAGCTTTCTTT.

This chain links TRBV25-1 with TRBJ2-5, with 9 bases identical to TRBD1. Trimming took 4 bases from V and 5 from J; bases not matched to a gene: 8. Per germline, CDR1 MGHDK and CDR2 SYGVNS. The CDR3 has 15 residues. The CDR3 region has the DNA TGTGCCAGCAGTGTTGGACAGGGGTGGTCGGAGACCCAGTACTTC. Encoded protein: CASSVGQGWSETQYF.

The CDR3 nucleotides are TGTGCCAGCGGTACACAGGGGACGCACCGTCAAGCTTTCTTT. This codes for CASGTQGTHRQAFF. The V gene is TRBV28, the J gene TRBJ1-1, with 7 bases that match TRBD1. In germline, CDR1 is MDHEN, CDR2 SYDVKM. The CDR3 totals 14 residues. V lost 8 bases, J lost 9 bases, and 15 bases stayed unmatched.

This clone has a handful of counts. The chain combines TRBV28 with TRBJ2-7; 8 nucleotides match TRBD1. Germline CDR1 is MDHEN and CDR2 is SYDVKM. Unmatched junction bases numbered 2, after V lost 2 bases and J lost 2 bases. CDR3 length equals 14 residues. In DNA form, the CDR3 reads TGTGCCAGCAGTTTAACCAGGGGGCCCTACGAGCAGTACTTC. Residues: CASSLTRGPYEQYF.

V and J are TRBV30 and TRBJ1-1; 10 positions match TRBD1. The CDR3 totals 17 residues. J was trimmed by 4 bases and V by 0 bases; bases with no gene match: 11. CDR1 and CDR2 (germline): GTSNPN, SVGIG (reference sequence). CDR3 DNA sequence: TGTGCCTGGAGTGTACGATCTGGGACAGGGGATACCACTGAAGCTTTCTTT. It codes for CAWSVRSGTGDTTEAFF.

This clone appeared a single time. Other DNA variants within this sample encode the same CDR3. The gene calls are TRBV24-1 and TRBJ2-1; 16 bases align to TRBD2. Germline V gene data show CDR1 as KGHDR and CDR2 as SFDVKD. V was pared by 3 bases and J by 7 bases, with 2 bases of the junction left unmatched. CDR3 length: 16 amino acids. The CDR3, as DNA: TGTGCCACCAGTGATCCGGGACTAGCGGGGGGGAATGAGCAGTTCTTC. This encodes CATSDPGLAGGNEQFF.

This clone has just a few counts. J is TRBJ1-3 and V is TRBV13; D is perhaps TRBD1 (6 bases). There are 16 residues in the CDR3. The V end was cut by 3 bases, the J end by 4 bases, with 16 bases between. Germline lookup yields CDR1 PRHDT and CDR2 FYEKMQ (reference sequence). The CDR3 region is CASSFRVRGTGNTIYF. The CDR3 coding sequence is TGTGCCAGCAGCTTCCGGGTGCGGGGGACAGGAAACACCATATATTTT. Drawing the rest from reference TRBV13 and TRBJ1-3, the complete variable domain is AAGVIQSPRHLIKEKRETATLKCYPIPRHDTVYWYQQGPGQDPQFLISFYEKMQSDKGSIPDRFSAQQFSDYHSELNMSSLELGDSALYFCASSFRVRGTGNTIYFGEGSWLTVV.

This clone has only one observation. The chain has TRBV9 and TRBJ2-3; D possibly corresponds to TRBD2 (5 bases). V was trimmed by 1 base and J by 5 bases, leaving 20 bases between them. CDR3 length equals 17 residues. CDR1 SGDLS and CDR2 YYNGEE come from the germline V gene. The CDR3 protein is CASSVKSLGGGEDTQYF. The CDR3 bases are TGTGCCAGCAGCGTAAAGTCCCTGGGTGGAGGAGAAGATACGCAGTATTTT.

The sample holds a few counts of this clone. The chain has TRBV19 and TRBJ2-1, with 9 bases that match TRBD2. Unmatched junction bases numbered 8, after V lost 0 bases and J lost 5 bases. The V gene's germline CDR1 is LNHDA and CDR2 SQIVND (reference sequence). The CDR3 covers 17 residues. The CDR3 is CASSIERGGIGNNEQFF. The CDR3 DNA follows: TGTGCCAGTAGTATAGAGCGGGGGGGAATTGGGAACAATGAGCAGTTCTTC.